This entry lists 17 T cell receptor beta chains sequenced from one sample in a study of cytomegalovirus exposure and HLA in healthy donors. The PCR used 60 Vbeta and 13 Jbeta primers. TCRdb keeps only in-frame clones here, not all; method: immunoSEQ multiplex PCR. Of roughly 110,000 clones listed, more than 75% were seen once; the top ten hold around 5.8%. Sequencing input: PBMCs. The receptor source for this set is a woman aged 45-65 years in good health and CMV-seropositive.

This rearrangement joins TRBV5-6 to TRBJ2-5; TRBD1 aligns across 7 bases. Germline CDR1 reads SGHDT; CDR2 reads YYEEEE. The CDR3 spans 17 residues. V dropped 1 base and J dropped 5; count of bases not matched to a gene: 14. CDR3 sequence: CASSLLFRAGGWETQYF. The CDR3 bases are TGTGCCAGCAGCTTGTTATTCCGGGCAGGGGGTTGGGAGACCCAGTACTTC. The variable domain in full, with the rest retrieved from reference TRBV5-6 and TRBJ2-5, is DAGVTQSPTHLIKTRGQQVTLRCSPKSGHDTVSWYQQALGQGPQFIFQYYEEEERQRGNFPDRFSGHQFPNYSSELNVNALLLGDSALYLCASSLLFRAGGWETQYFGPGTRLLVL.

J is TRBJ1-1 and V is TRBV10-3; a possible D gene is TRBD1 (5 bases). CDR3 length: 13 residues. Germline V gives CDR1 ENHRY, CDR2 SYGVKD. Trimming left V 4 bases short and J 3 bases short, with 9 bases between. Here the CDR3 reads CAISVSGDTEAFF. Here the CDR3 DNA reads TGTGCCATCAGTGTTTCGGGGGACACTGAAGCTTTCTTT.

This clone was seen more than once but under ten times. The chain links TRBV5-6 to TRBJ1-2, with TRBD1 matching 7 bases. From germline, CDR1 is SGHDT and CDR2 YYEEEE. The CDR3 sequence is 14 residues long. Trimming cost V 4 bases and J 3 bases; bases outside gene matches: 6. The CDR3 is CASSPPGTDYGYTF. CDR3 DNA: TGTGCCAGCAGCCCCCCCGGGACAGACTATGGCTACACCTTC.

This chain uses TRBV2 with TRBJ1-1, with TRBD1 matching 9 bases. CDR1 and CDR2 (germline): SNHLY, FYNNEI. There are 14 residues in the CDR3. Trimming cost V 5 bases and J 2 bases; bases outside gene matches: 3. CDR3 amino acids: CASSRDRDNTEAFF. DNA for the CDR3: TGTGCCAGCAGTAGGGACAGGGACAACACTGAAGCTTTCTTT.

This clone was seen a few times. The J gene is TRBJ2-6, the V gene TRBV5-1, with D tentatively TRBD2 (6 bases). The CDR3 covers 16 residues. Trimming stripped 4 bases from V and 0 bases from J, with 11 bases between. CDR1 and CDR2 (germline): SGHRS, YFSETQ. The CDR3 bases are TGCGCCAGCAGCCTCGGGAGCACCTCTGGGGCCAACGTCCTGACTTTC. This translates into CASSLGSTSGANVLTF.

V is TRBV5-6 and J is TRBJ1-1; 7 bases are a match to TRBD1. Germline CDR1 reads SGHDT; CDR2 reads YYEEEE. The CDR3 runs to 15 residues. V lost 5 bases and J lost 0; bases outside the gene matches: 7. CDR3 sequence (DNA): TGTGCCAGCAGGGAGTCAGGGGGTATGAACACTGAAGCTTTCTTT. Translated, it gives CASRESGGMNTEAFF.

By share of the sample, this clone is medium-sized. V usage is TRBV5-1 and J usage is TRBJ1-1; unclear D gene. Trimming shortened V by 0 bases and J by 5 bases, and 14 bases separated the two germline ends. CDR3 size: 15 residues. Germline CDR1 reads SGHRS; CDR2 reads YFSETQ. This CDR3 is CASSLVALGGTEAFF. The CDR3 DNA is TGCGCCAGCAGCTTGGTCGCCCTCGGAGGGACTGAAGCTTTCTTT.

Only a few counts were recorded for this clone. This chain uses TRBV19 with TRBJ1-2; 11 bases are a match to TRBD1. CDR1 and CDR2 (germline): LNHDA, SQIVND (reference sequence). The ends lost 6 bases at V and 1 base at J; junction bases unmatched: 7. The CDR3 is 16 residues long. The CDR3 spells CASRGRDRGINYGYTF. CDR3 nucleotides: TGTGCCAGTAGAGGCCGGGACAGGGGGATTAACTATGGCTACACCTTC.

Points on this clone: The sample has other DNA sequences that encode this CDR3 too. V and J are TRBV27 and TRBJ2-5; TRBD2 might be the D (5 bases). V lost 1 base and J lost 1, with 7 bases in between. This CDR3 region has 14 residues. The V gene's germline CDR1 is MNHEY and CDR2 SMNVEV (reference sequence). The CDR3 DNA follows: TGTGCCAGCAGTTTATTGGGGAGCCAAGAGACCCAGTACTTC. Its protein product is CASSLLGSQETQYF.

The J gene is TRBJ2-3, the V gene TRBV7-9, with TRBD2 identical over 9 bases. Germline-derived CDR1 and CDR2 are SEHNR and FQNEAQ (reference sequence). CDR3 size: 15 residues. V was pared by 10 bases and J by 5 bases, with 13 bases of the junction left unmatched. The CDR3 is CATSLGGGARDTQYF. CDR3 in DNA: TGTGCCACCTCGTTGGGCGGGGGGGCTCGAGATACGCAGTATTTT. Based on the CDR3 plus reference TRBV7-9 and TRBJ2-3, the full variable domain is DTGVSQNPRHKITKRGQNVTFRCDPISEHNRLYWYRQTLGQGPEFLTYFQNEAQLEKSRLLSDRFSAERPKGSFSTLEIQRTEQGDSAMYLCATSLGGGARDTQYFGPGTRLTVL.

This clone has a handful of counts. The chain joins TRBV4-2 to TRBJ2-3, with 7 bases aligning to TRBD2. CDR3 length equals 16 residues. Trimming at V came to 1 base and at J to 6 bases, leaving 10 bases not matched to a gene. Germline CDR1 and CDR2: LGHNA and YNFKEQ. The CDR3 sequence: CASSQGQRDLGDTQYF. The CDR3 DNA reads TGTGCCAGCAGCCAAGGGCAGCGGGATCTGGGCGATACGCAGTATTTT.

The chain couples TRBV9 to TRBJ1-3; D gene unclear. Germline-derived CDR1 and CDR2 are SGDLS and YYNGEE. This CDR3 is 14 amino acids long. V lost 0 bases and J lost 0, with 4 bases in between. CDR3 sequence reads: CASSVESSGNTIYF. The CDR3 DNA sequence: TGTGCCAGCAGCGTAGAGAGCTCTGGAAACACCATATATTTT.

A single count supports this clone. In DNA form, the CDR3 reads TGTGCCTGGAGTCCTAGGACTAGCGGGGACATTATTTCCTACGAGCAGTACTTC. This codes for CAWSPRTSGDIISYEQYF. The rearrangement links TRBV30 to TRBJ2-7; 12 bases are a match to TRBD2. This CDR3 region has 18 residues. Looked up from germline, CDR1 is GTSNPN and CDR2 is SVGIG (reference sequence). V lost 2 bases and J lost 1; bases outside the gene matches: 12.

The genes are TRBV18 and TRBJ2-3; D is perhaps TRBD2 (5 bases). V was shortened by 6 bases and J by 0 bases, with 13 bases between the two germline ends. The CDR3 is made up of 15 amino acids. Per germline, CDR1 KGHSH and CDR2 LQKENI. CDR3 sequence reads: CASSRAASSTDTQYF. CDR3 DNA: TGTGCCAGCTCGAGGGCAGCCTCTAGCACAGATACGCAGTATTTT. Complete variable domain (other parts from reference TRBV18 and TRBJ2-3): NAGVMQNPRHLVRRRGQEARLRCSPMKGHSHVYWYRQLPEEGLKFMVYLQKENIIDESGMPKERFSAEFPKEGPSILRIQQVVRGDSAAYFCASSRAASSTDTQYFGPGTRLTVL.

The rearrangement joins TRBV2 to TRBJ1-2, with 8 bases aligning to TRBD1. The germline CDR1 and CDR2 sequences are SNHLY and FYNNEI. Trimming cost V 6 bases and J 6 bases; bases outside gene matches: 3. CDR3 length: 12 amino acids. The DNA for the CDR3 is TGTGCCAGCAGGACAGGGGTTGATGGCTACACCTTC. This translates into CASRTGVDGYTF. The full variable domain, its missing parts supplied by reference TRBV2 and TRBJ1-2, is EPEVTQTPSHQVTQMGQEVILRCVPISNHLYFYWYRQILGQKVEFLVSFYNNEISEKSEIFDDQFSVERPDGSNFTLKIRSTKLEDSAMYFCASRTGVDGYTFGSGTRLTVV.

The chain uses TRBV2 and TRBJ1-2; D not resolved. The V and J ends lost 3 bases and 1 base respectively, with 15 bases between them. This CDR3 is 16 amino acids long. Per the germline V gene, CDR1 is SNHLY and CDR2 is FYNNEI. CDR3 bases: TGTGCCAGCAGTGAGTCGCGGGCAGGACTTAACTATGGCTACACCTTC. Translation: CASSESRAGLNYGYTF. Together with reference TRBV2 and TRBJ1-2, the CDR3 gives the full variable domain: EPEVTQTPSHQVTQMGQEVILRCVPISNHLYFYWYRQILGQKVEFLVSFYNNEISEKSEIFDDQFSVERPDGSNFTLKIRSTKLEDSAMYFCASSESRAGLNYGYTFGSGTRLTVV.

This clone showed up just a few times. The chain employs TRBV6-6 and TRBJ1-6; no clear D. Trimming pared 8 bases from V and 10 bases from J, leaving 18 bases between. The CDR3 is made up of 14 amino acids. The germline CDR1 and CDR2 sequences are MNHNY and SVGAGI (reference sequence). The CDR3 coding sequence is TGTGCCAGCCGAACACACGGAGGAGAGTCACCCCTCCACTTT. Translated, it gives CASRTHGGESPLHF.